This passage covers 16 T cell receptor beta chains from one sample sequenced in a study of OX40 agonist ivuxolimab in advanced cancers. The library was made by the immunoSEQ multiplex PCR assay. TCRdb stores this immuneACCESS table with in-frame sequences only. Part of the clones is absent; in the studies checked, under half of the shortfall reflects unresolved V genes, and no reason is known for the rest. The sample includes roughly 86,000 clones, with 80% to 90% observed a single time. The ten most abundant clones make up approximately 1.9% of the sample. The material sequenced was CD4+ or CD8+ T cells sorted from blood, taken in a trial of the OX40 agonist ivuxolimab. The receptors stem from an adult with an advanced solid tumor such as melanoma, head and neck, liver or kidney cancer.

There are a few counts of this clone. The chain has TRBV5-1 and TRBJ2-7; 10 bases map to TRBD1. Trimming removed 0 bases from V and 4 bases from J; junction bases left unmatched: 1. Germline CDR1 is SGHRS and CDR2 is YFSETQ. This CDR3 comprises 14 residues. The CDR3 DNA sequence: TGCGCCAGCAGCTTGGCGGGACAGGGGTACGAGCAGTACTTC. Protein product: CASSLAGQGYEQYF.

The CDR3 DNA follows: TGTGCCAGCAGCTTAGAGCTGGCTATCTCTGGAAACACCATATATTTT. It yields the protein CASSLELAISGNTIYF. This chain links TRBV7-9 with TRBJ1-3; D ambiguous. The V gene lost 1 base and the J gene lost 0 bases, with 10 bases spanning the gap. The CDR3 is 16 amino acids. Germline V CDR1 and CDR2: SEHNR, FQNEAQ (reference sequence).

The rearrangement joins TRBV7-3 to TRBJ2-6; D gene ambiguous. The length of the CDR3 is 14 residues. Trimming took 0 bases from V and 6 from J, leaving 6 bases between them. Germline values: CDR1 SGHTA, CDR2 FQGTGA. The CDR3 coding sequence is TGTGCCAGCAGCTTAACTCCGGTGGCCAACGTCCTGACTTTC. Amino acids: CASSLTPVANVLTF.

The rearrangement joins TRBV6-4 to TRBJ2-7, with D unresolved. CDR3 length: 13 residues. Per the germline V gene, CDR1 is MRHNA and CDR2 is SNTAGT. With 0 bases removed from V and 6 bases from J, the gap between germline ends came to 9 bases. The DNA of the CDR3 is TGTGCCAGCAGTGACTCTCAGGAAGGCGAGCAGTACTTC. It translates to CASSDSQEGEQYF.

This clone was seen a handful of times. The CDR3 DNA sequence: TGTGCCAGCACGGGACTCTCAGACCCCCAGCATTTT. Translation gives CASTGLSDPQHF. The J gene is TRBJ1-5, the V gene TRBV5-8; D possibly corresponds to TRBD1 (5 bases). V lost 6 bases and J lost 10, with 14 bases in between. This CDR3 is built from 12 residues. Germline values: CDR1 SGHTS, CDR2 YDEGEE.

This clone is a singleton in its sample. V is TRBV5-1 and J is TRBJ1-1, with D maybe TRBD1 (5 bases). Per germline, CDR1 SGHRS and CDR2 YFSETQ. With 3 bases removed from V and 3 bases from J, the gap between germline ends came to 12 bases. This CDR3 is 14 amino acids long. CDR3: CASSWAGKDTEAFF. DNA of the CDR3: TGCGCCAGCAGCTGGGCAGGGAAGGACACTGAAGCTTTCTTT.

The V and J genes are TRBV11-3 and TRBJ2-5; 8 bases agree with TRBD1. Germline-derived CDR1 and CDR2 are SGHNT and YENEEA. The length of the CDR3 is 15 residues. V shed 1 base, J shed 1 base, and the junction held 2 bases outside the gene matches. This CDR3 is CASSLAGTGQETQYF. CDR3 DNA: TGTGCCAGCAGCTTAGCGGGGACAGGCCAAGAGACCCAGTACTTC.

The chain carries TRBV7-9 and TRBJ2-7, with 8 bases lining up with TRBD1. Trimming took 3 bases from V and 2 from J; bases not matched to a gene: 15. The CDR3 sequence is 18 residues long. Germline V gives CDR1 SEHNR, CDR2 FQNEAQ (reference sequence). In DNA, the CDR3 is TGTGCCAGCAGCTTCCTGACAGGGGACCTGATGAGGGCCTACGAGCAGTACTTC. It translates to CASSFLTGDLMRAYEQYF.

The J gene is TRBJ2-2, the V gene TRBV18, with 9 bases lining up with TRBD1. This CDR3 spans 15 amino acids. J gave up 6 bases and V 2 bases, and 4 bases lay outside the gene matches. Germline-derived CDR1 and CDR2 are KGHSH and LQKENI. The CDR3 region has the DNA TGTGCCAGCTCACCAGGACAGGGGATCCCCGGGGAGCTGTTTTTT. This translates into CASSPGQGIPGELFF. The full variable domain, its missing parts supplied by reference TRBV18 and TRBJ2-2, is NAGVMQNPRHLVRRRGQEARLRCSPMKGHSHVYWYRQLPEEGLKFMVYLQKENIIDESGMPKERFSAEFPKEGPSILRIQQVVRGDSAAYFCASSPGQGIPGELFFGEGSRLTVL.

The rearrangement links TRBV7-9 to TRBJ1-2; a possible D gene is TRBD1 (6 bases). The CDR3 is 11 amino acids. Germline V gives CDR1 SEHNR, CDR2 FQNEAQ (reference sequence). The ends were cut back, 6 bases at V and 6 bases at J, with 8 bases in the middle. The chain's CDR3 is CASRGADGYTF. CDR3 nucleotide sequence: TGTGCCAGCAGGGGGGCAGATGGCTACACCTTC.

CDR3 bases: TGTGCCAGCAGCTCTGGGCAGGGGGCGGGTGAGCAGTACTTC. Its protein is CASSSGQGAGEQYF. The chain has TRBV11-2 and TRBJ2-7; 8 nucleotides align to TRBD1. The CDR3 is made up of 14 amino acids. The germline V gene has CDR1 SGHAT and CDR2 FQNNGV. Trimming removed 4 bases from V and 7 bases from J; junction bases left unmatched: 9.

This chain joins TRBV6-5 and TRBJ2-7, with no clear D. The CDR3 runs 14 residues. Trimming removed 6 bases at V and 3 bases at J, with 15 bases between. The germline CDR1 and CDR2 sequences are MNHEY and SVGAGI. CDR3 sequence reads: CASSPGKAYYEQYF. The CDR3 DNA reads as TGTGCCAGCAGCCCTGGGAAGGCCTACTACGAGCAGTACTTC.

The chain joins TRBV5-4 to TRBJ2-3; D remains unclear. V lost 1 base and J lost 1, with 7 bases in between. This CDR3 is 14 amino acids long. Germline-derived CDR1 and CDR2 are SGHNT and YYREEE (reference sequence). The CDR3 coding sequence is TGTGCCAGCAGCTTGTTGAGTCGCACAGATACGCAGTATTTT. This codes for CASSLLSRTDTQYF.

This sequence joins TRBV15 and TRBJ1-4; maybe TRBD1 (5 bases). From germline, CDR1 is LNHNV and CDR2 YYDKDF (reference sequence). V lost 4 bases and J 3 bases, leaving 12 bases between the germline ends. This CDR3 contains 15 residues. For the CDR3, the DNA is TGTGCCACCAGCACACACCGGGGGGCTAATGAAAAACTGTTTTTT. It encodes CATSTHRGANEKLFF.

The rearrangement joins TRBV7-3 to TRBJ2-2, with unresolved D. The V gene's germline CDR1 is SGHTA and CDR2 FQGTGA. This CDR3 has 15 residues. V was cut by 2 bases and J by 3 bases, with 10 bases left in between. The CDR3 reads CASSLGGMYTGELFF. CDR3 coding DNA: TGTGCCAGCAGCTTAGGTGGGATGTACACCGGGGAGCTGTTTTTT.

The CDR3 DNA reads TGTGCCAGCAGTTACACGACAGGAACTAACTATGGCTACACCTTC. Its translation is CASSYTTGTNYGYTF. This sequence joins TRBV6-5 and TRBJ1-2; D may be TRBD1 (6 bases). CDR3 length equals 15 residues. Trimming took 2 bases from V and 0 from J, leaving 10 bases between them. Germline V CDR1 and CDR2: MNHEY, SVGAGI.